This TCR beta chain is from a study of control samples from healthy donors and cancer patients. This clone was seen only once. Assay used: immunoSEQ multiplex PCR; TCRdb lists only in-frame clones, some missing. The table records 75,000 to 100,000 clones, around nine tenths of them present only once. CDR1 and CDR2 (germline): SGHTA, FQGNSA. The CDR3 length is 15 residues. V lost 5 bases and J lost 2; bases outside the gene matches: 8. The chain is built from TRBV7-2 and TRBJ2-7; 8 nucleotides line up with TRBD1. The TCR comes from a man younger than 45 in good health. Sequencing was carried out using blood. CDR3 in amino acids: CASSGSRGPTYEQYF. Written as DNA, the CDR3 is TGTGCCAGCAGCGGATCCAGGGGGCCCACCTACGAGCAGTACTTC. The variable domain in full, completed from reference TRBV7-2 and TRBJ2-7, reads GAGVSQSPSNKVTEKGKDVELRCDPISGHTALYWYRQSLGQGLEFLIYFQGNSAPDKSGLPSDRFSAERTGGSVSTLTIQRTQQEDSAVYLCASSGSRGPTYEQYFGPGTRLTVT.